Presented here are 21 T cell receptor beta chains from one specimen sequenced in a study of blood T cells in healthy people across ages (dated by TCRdb to between 2014 and 2017). The library came from 5' RACE. TCRdb shows the sequencer as Illumina HiSeq 2500. A second PCR of roughly 7 to 11 cycles was run with a J-beta primer mix and a sample-barcoded 5' primer. The public reads were run again by TCRdb, first through fastp at Q25 and then through MiXCR, and only productive beta chains were kept. Each CDR3 protein gets just one entry, which takes the most common genes and DNA from the rows behind it. The sample data list over 500,000 distinct CDR3 sequences, and approximately 26% of these were observed just once. Clones ranked in the top ten supply approximately 3.7% of the sample. The sample was also reused in another study, on T cells of mothers and their children.

Material for sequencing was blood. Every receptor here comes from a boy between 2 and 10 years old in good health.

V usage is TRBV5-1 and J usage is TRBJ2-1; 11 bases agree with TRBD2. The CDR3 has 16 amino acids. Germline V CDR1 and CDR2: SGHRS, YFSETQ. Trimming removed 4 bases from V and 7 bases from J; junction bases left unmatched: 10. CDR3 loop: CASSARLAGNGNEQFF. The DNA for the CDR3 is TGCGCCAGCAGCGCCCGACTAGCGGGGAATGGGAATGAGCAGTTCTTC.

A few counts support this clonotype. J is TRBJ1-5 and V is TRBV12-3 or TRBV12-4, with 7 bases aligning to TRBD1. V shed 5 bases and J 3 bases; nucleotides not matched to a gene: 7. The CDR3 contains 15 residues. CDR3 loop: CASSRRDRDNQPQHF. CDR3 coding DNA: TGTGCCAGCAGTCGCCGGGACAGAGACAATCAGCCCCAGCATTTT.

This clonotype showed up just once. This chain joins TRBV3-1 and TRBJ2-4; D is possibly TRBD1 or TRBD2 (5 bases each). The CDR3 runs to 19 residues. Per the germline V gene, CDR1 is LGHDT and CDR2 is YNNKEL (reference sequence). The V end was cut by 1 base, the J end by 0 bases, with 19 bases between. The CDR3 region is CASSQVAGQGDEAKNIQYF. DNA of the CDR3: TGTGCCAGCAGCCAAGTGGCAGGGCAGGGAGATGAAGCCAAAAACATTCAGTACTTC.

This clonotype came up a few times. V gene TRBV7-6 combines with J gene TRBJ2-2; 7 bases align to TRBD1. CDR3 length: 13 amino acids. Germline V lookup: CDR1 SGHVS, CDR2 FNYEAQ. Trimming took 5 bases from V and 5 from J; bases not matched to a gene: 2. CDR3 DNA: TGTGCCAGCAGCGCGACAGGGACCGGGGAGCTGTTTTTT. Residues: CASSATGTGELFF.

The table lists this clonotype with a few counts. The J gene is TRBJ2-7, the V gene TRBV20-1; 10 bases match TRBD1. With 0 bases clipped from V and 5 bases from J, the junction kept 7 bases outside the gene matches. The CDR3 loop spans 15 amino acids. Germline V gene data show CDR1 as DFQATT and CDR2 as SNEGSKA (reference sequence). The CDR3 coding sequence is TGCAGTGCTAGAGATATGCGGACAGGGGGTCACGAGCAGTACTTC. This encodes CSARDMRTGGHEQYF.

The chain carries TRBV6-5 and TRBJ2-5; a possible D gene is TRBD2 (5 bases). V was shortened by 8 bases and J by 1 base, with 11 bases between the two germline ends. The CDR3 contains 13 residues. Germline lookup yields CDR1 MNHEY and CDR2 SVGAGI. The CDR3 reads CASSLRAQETQYF. CDR3 DNA: TGTGCCAGCTCCCTGAGGGCCCAAGAGACCCAGTACTTC.

This clonotype was seen a handful of times. Compared with germline, one end of the junction differs, possibly owing to a read error. The chain joins TRBV15 to TRBJ2-1; no clear D. This CDR3 has 15 residues. Germline CDR1 reads LNHNV; CDR2 reads YYDKDF (reference sequence). CDR3 sequence (DNA): TGTGCCGCCAGCAGGATCGGATCGTTAGACAATGAGCAGTTCTTC. Its protein product is CAASRIGSLDNEQFF.

The rearrangement joins TRBV7-2 to TRBJ2-5; 9 positions match TRBD2. V was pared by 6 bases and J by 5 bases, with 10 bases of the junction left unmatched. From germline, CDR1 is SGHTA and CDR2 FQGNSA. The CDR3 sequence is 15 residues long. CDR3 residues: CASRRGSGSRETQYF. CDR3 sequence (DNA): TGTGCCAGCAGACGGGGTAGCGGGAGCCGGGAGACCCAGTACTTC.

This clonotype has a handful of counts. The chain couples TRBV7-2 to TRBJ2-5; 10 bases map to TRBD2. The germline V gene encodes CDR1 SGHTA and CDR2 FQGNSA. The length of the CDR3 is 15 residues. The J segment lost 2 bases and the V segment lost 6 bases, leaving 6 bases of the junction unmatched. CDR3 in amino acids: CASSLGLAEQETQYF. CDR3 coding DNA: TGTGCCAGCAGTCTCGGACTAGCGGAGCAAGAGACCCAGTACTTC.

The J gene is TRBJ2-1, the V gene TRBV6-2 or TRBV6-3; D gene uncertain. The CDR3 consists of 15 residues. From germline, CDR1 is MNHEY and CDR2 SVGEGT. V lost 7 bases, J lost 4 bases, and 17 bases lay in between. CDR3 coding DNA: TGTGCCAGCACCCCGAAGGGTCCCAATTACAATGAGCAGTTCTTC. Protein: CASTPKGPNYNEQFF.

The rearrangement links TRBV27 to TRBJ2-7; weak D call: TRBD1 (6 bases). This CDR3 spans 13 amino acids. Germline V CDR1 and CDR2: MNHEY, SMNVEV (reference sequence). Trimming left V 4 bases short and J 3 bases short, with 10 bases between. The CDR3 region has the DNA TGTGCCAGCAGTTCTCCGACAGGCTACGAGCAGTACTTC. Amino acids: CASSSPTGYEQYF.

This chain uses TRBV7-2 with TRBJ2-5; 8 bases are a match to TRBD2. The J call is in doubt because the DNA end fits TRBJ2-1 better. Germline CDR1 is SGHTA and CDR2 is FQGNSA. The CDR3 totals 14 residues. The DNA for the CDR3 is TGTGCCAGCAGCCTCCCCGGGGGGGGCAATGAGCAGTTCTTC. It specifies CASSLPGGGNEQFF.

This clonotype was recorded a few times. This rearrangement joins TRBV7-3 to TRBJ1-2, with D tentatively TRBD1 (5 bases). V gave up 5 bases and J gave up 2 bases, with 12 bases separating them. Germline lookup yields CDR1 SGHTA and CDR2 FQGTGA. There are 14 residues in the CDR3. For the CDR3, the DNA is TGTGCCAGCAGCGCCCTGTGGGGGAACTATGGCTACACCTTC. Amino acid sequence: CASSALWGNYGYTF. The full variable domain, with the rest looked up from reference TRBV7-3 and TRBJ1-2, is GAGVSQTPSNKVTEKGKYVELRCDPISGHTALYWYRQSLGQGPEFLIYFQGTGAADDSGLPNDRFFAVRPEGSVSTLKIQRTERGDSAVYLCASSALWGNYGYTFGSGTRLTVV.

This clonotype was counted a few times. The rearrangement links TRBV5-5 to TRBJ2-1; 7 nucleotides align to TRBD2. Near its end, the DNA agrees better with TRBJ2-5, so the J call may be wrong. The CDR3 loop spans 13 amino acids. CDR1 and CDR2 from the germline V gene are SGHKS and YYEKEE (reference sequence). The CDR3 loop is CASSGLVAETQYF. CDR3 nucleotide sequence: TGTGCCAGCAGCGGACTAGTAGCGGAGACCCAGTACTTC.

The gene calls are TRBV27 and TRBJ2-2; D is undetermined. Germline CDR1 and CDR2: MNHEY and SMNVEV (reference sequence). The CDR3 extends over 16 amino acids. V lost 2 bases and J 6 bases, leaving 16 bases between the germline ends. The CDR3 DNA follows: TGTGCCAGCAGTTTAAGTCCCGCGTCTGTGGCCGGGGAGCTGTTTTTT. Translating gives CASSLSPASVAGELFF.

The chain joins TRBV15 to TRBJ2-5, with D perhaps assigned TRBD1 or TRBD2 (5 bases each). Germline V gene data show CDR1 as LNHNV and CDR2 as YYDKDF (reference sequence). V shed 6 bases and J shed 1 base, with 12 bases lying between them. This CDR3 has 14 residues. The CDR3 spells CATRVRGPQETQYF. The DNA of the CDR3 is TGTGCCACCAGAGTGAGGGGACCCCAAGAGACCCAGTACTTC. Filled out from reference TRBV15 and TRBJ2-5, the complete variable domain reads DAMVIQNPRYQVTQFGKPVTLSCSQTLNHNVMYWYQQKSSQAPKLLFHYYDKDFNNEADTPDNFQSRRPNTSFCFLDIRSPGLGDTAMYLCATRVRGPQETQYFGPGTRLLVL.

In this sample, this clonotype turned up a few times. V is TRBV6-2 or TRBV6-3 and J is TRBJ2-7; D is tentatively TRBD1 or TRBD2 (6 bases each). Gene TRBJ2-1 matches the end of the DNA better, so the J call may be wrong. CDR1 is MNHEY and CDR2 is SVGEGT in the germline V gene. The CDR3 length is 14 residues. This CDR3 is CASVTTGAYNEQFF. The CDR3 nucleotides read TGTGCCAGCGTGACCACGGGGGCTTACAATGAGCAGTTCTTC.

There are a few counts of this clonotype. The chain carries TRBV7-9 and TRBJ2-2, with 14 bases matching TRBD2. Germline-derived CDR1 and CDR2 are SEHNR and FQNEAQ (reference sequence). The CDR3 consists of 20 residues. The junction had 7 bases not matched to a gene; V was cut back by 1 base and J by 0 bases. The CDR3 coding sequence is TGTGCCAGCAGCTTAGGTACCCCGGGACTAGCGGGGGCGAACACCGGGGAGCTGTTTTTT. Encoded protein: CASSLGTPGLAGANTGELFF.

The CDR3 nucleotides read TGTGCCAGCAGTGAATTCGGGGGGGGGAATGAGCAGTTCTTC. This gives the protein CASSEFGGGNEQFF. The rearrangement joins TRBV25-1 to TRBJ2-5, with 8 bases fitting TRBD2. TRBJ2-1 explains the end of the DNA better; the J call may be wrong. Per germline, CDR1 MGHDK and CDR2 SYGVNS. CDR3 length equals 14 residues.

The chain employs TRBV7-2 and TRBJ2-7, with 9 bases aligning to TRBD2. The ends lost 2 bases at V and 7 bases at J; junction bases unmatched: 6. The germline CDR1 and CDR2 sequences are SGHTA and FQGNSA. The CDR3 covers 14 residues. CDR3 nucleotides: TGTGCCAGCAGCTTACATAGCGGGGGAACGGAGCAGTACTTC. Amino acids: CASSLHSGGTEQYF. Full variable domain (outside the CDR3, taken from reference TRBV7-2 and TRBJ2-7): GAGVSQSPSNKVTEKGKDVELRCDPISGHTALYWYRQSLGQGLEFLIYFQGNSAPDKSGLPSDRFSAERTGGSVSTLTIQRTQQEDSAVYLCASSLHSGGTEQYFGPGTRLTVT.

The table lists this clonotype with many counts. V gene TRBV14 combines with J gene TRBJ2-1, with a tentative D call TRBD1 (6 bases). There are 13 residues in the CDR3. The germline V gene encodes CDR1 SGHDN and CDR2 FVKESK. Trimming cost V 5 bases and J 4 bases, with 9 bases left between them. For the CDR3, the DNA is TGTGCCAGCAGCTTAGGACAGTACAATGAGCAGTTCTTC. The encoded protein is CASSLGQYNEQFF.